This T cell receptor (beta chain) was captured in a study of blood T cells in healthy people across ages. The junction had 5 bases not matched to a gene; V was cut back by 4 bases and J by 7 bases. This CDR3 is built from 14 residues. Per the germline V gene, CDR1 is SGHTA and CDR2 is FQGNSA. Alongside a J-beta primer mix, a sample-barcoded 5' primer served in a second PCR lasting about 7 to 11 cycles. TCRdb called the 5' RACE reads again in MiXCR, with one record for every CDR3 protein. In the table there are about 680,000 distinct CDR3 sequences, more than 40% of which are singletons. This clonotype was detected a few times.

V gene TRBV7-2 combines with J gene TRBJ2-2; 8 bases align to TRBD1. The sample consisted of blood. The receptor's source is a woman in her fifties or sixties in good health. CDR3 sequence reads: CASSWDRSYGELFF. CDR3 nucleotide sequence: TGTGCCAGCAGCTGGGACAGGTCTTACGGGGAGCTGTTTTTT.